Below, 28 T cell receptor beta chains from the same sample are listed, as sequenced in a study of blood T cells in healthy people across ages. A J-beta primer mix and a sample-barcoded 5' primer were used in a second PCR of roughly 6 to 12 cycles. TCRdb re-derived calls from the 5' RACE reads in MiXCR, one entry per CDR3 protein. This table holds about 510,000 distinct CDR3 sequences, around 27% found once. The data also belong to a second study, concerning T cells of mothers and their children.

Sequenced input: blood. The origin of the receptors is a boy between 2 and 10 years old in good health.

This clonotype was detected a few times. This sequence joins TRBV20-1 and TRBJ2-1; a weak D match, TRBD2 (7 bases). V was cut by 3 bases and J by 10 bases, with 19 bases left in between. This CDR3 has 14 amino acids. Germline CDR1 is DFQATT and CDR2 is SNEGSKA (reference sequence). The CDR3 DNA reads TGCAGTGCTAGTGGGCGGGGGCTCCTGCGGGAGCAGTTCTTC. Residues: CSASGRGLLREQFF.

This clonotype was seen only a few times. This chain uses TRBV4-2 with TRBJ2-1; no clear D. The germline gives CDR1 LGHNA, CDR2 YNFKEQ. This CDR3 contains 16 residues. The ends were cut back, 0 bases at V and 3 bases at J, with 12 bases in the middle. CDR3 sequence (DNA): TGTGCCAGCAGCCAAGATCATCGGTTGGGCTACAATGAGCAGTTCTTC. Its translation: CASSQDHRLGYNEQFF.

This clonotype was counted only a few times. V gene TRBV2 combines with J gene TRBJ1-1; 7 bases are a match to TRBD1. Germline values: CDR1 SNHLY, CDR2 FYNNEI. The CDR3 consists of 15 residues. The V and J ends lost 6 bases and 4 bases, in that order; junction bases with no gene match: 11. CDR3: CASSETQGIGTEAFF. CDR3 DNA sequence: TGTGCCAGCAGCGAAACACAGGGGATTGGCACTGAAGCTTTCTTT.

This clonotype appeared a few times. This rearrangement joins TRBV21-1 to TRBJ2-5; the table's D call of TRBD2 was not tested on the DNA. TRBV21-1 is a pseudogene locus. The CDR3 sequence is 17 residues long. The CDR3 nucleotides are TGTGCCAGCAGCAACGTCTCGCTAGCGGGGGGGAGAGAGACCCAGTACTTC. This sequence encodes CASSNVSLAGGRETQYF.

The chain uses TRBV7-9 and TRBJ2-3, with TRBD2 as a possible D gene (6 bases). From germline, CDR1 is SEHNR and CDR2 FQNEAQ (reference sequence). The CDR3 sequence is 14 residues long. The V end lost 4 bases, the J end lost 5 bases, and 13 bases lay between the germline ends. The CDR3 here is CASSSRGDGDTQYF. The CDR3 DNA reads TGTGCCAGCAGCTCCCGCGGGGACGGAGATACGCAGTATTTT.

The V and J genes are TRBV7-9 and TRBJ2-1; TRBD2 aligns across 11 bases. This CDR3 region has 15 residues. The J segment lost 6 bases and the V segment lost 4 bases, leaving 5 bases of the junction unmatched. Germline lookup yields CDR1 SEHNR and CDR2 FQNEAQ (reference sequence). The CDR3, as DNA: TGTGCCAGCAGCTCGACTAGCGGGGACCGCAATGAGCAGTTCTTC. Its protein is CASSSTSGDRNEQFF.

This clonotype was seen repeatedly, ten times or more. This chain connects TRBV5-1 to TRBJ2-5, with D perhaps matching TRBD2 (5 bases). The germline CDR1 and CDR2 sequences are SGHRS and YFSETQ. The CDR3 loop spans 15 amino acids. V lost 2 bases to trimming and J lost 0 bases, with 11 bases between them. CDR3 in amino acids: CASSFGEADQETQYF. CDR3 DNA: TGCGCCAGCAGCTTCGGCGAAGCGGACCAAGAGACCCAGTACTTC.

The chain recombines TRBV7-9 with TRBJ2-3; D may match TRBD1 or TRBD2 (5 bases each). Germline CDR1 is SEHNR and CDR2 is FQNEAQ (reference sequence). This CDR3 region has 17 residues. Between the trimmed V and J ends, which lost 3 bases and 0 bases, there was a span of 16 bases. The chain's CDR3 is CASSFGTRGPSTDTQYF. The CDR3 region has the DNA TGTGCCAGCAGCTTTGGGACCCGGGGACCGAGCACAGATACGCAGTATTTT.

The chain joins TRBV7-6 to TRBJ2-5; maybe TRBD1 (5 bases). The length of the CDR3 is 14 residues. The V gene lost 1 base and the J gene lost 0 bases, with 6 bases spanning the gap. Per germline, CDR1 SGHVS and CDR2 FNYEAQ. This CDR3 reads CASSLEGNQETQYF. CDR3 bases: TGTGCCAGCAGCTTAGAGGGGAACCAAGAGACCCAGTACTTC.

This clonotype has more than one count but fewer than ten. The rearrangement joins TRBV29-1 to TRBJ1-2, with 7 nucleotides matching TRBD1. Germline V gene data show CDR1 as SQVTM and CDR2 as ANQGSEA. J lost 6 bases, V lost 1 base, and 8 bases had no gene match. This CDR3 contains 14 residues. Here the CDR3 DNA reads TGCAGCGTTGAAGTCGTACAGGGGTTTAATGGCTACACCTTC. Translating it yields CSVEVVQGFNGYTF.

A few counts support this clonotype. This sequence joins TRBV29-1 and TRBJ2-5; D gene uncertain. TRBJ2-7 explains the end of the DNA better; the J call may be wrong. There are 11 residues in the CDR3. Germline V lookup: CDR1 SQVTM, CDR2 ANQGSEA. This chain's CDR3 is CSVEVFYEQYF. For the CDR3, the DNA is TGCAGCGTTGAAGTCTTCTACGAGCAGTACTTC.

V is TRBV25-1 and J is TRBJ2-3, with 7 nucleotides matching TRBD1. CDR1 is MGHDK and CDR2 is SYGVNS in the germline V gene. This CDR3 spans 15 amino acids. V was clipped by 3 bases and J by 2 bases; unmatched bases: 5. The CDR3 DNA follows: TGTGCCAGCAGTGACTACGGGACAGTCACAGATACGCAGTATTTT. The encoded protein is CASSDYGTVTDTQYF.

In this sample, this clonotype turned up a few times. The chain links TRBV4-1 to TRBJ1-3; unclear D gene. In germline, CDR1 is MGHRA, CDR2 YSYEKL. V was shortened by 0 bases and J by 3 bases, with 9 bases between the two germline ends. CDR3 length: 15 residues. CDR3 DNA sequence: TGCGCCAGCAGCCAAGACCGGACTTATGGAAACACCATATATTTT. It specifies CASSQDRTYGNTIYF.

The chain employs TRBV12-3 or TRBV12-4 and TRBJ2-4; TRBD1 is a possible D gene (6 bases). The CDR3 has 13 residues. The V end was cut by 5 bases, the J end by 8 bases, with 13 bases between. CDR3 sequence: CASSNREWDIQYF. The CDR3 DNA is TGTGCCAGCAGTAACAGGGAATGGGACATTCAGTACTTC.

The CDR3 DNA reads as TGCGCCAGCAGCTTGGCGGGACAGGGGTTGAGGAATTCACCCCTCCACTTT. The encoded protein is CASSLAGQGLRNSPLHF. The J gene is TRBJ1-6, the V gene TRBV5-1; TRBD1 matches 10 bases. Germline loops: CDR1 SGHRS, CDR2 YFSETQ. The CDR3 is 17 residues long. The ends lost 0 bases at V and 7 bases at J; junction bases unmatched: 7. The full variable domain, rest sourced from reference TRBV5-1 and TRBJ1-6, is KAGVTQTPRYLIKTRGQQVTLSCSPISGHRSVSWYQQTPGQGLQFLFEYFSETQRNKGNFPGRFSGRQFSNSRSEMNVSTLELGDSALYLCASSLAGQGLRNSPLHFGNGTRLTVT.

With regard to this clonotype: No DNA is shown, since the ends of the CDR3 on it are uncertain; the CDR3 is the one TCRdb lists. The CDR3 here is CISVSEARGWASGPSYEQYF. The genes are TRBV7-5 and TRBJ2-7; the table's D call, TRBD2, was not checked against the DNA. TRBV7-5 is recorded as a pseudogene. The CDR3 is 20 residues long, ends included.

This clonotype came up many times. J is TRBJ2-6 and V is TRBV27; D may be TRBD2 (5 bases). The germline V gene has CDR1 MNHEY and CDR2 SMNVEV (reference sequence). The CDR3 sequence is 16 residues long. Trimming cost V 10 bases and J 0 bases, with 16 bases left between them. The DNA of the CDR3 is TGTGCCATGCGCAGAGGGCTTTACTCTGGGGCCAACGTCCTGACTTTC. Protein sequence: CAMRRGLYSGANVLTF.

The chain is built from TRBV7-2 and TRBJ2-5; perhaps TRBD1 as D (6 bases). The CDR3 contains 15 residues. Looked up from germline, CDR1 is SGHTA and CDR2 is FQGNSA. V lost 2 bases to trimming and J lost 5 bases, with 15 bases between them. The CDR3 coding sequence is TGTGCCAGCAGCTTAAGTACAGGGCGTTACGAGACCCAGTACTTC. This translates into CASSLSTGRYETQYF.

This clonotype turned up a few times. Here the CDR3 reads CASSIGGQAQYF. The CDR3 DNA reads as TGTGCCAGCAGCATCGGGGGGCAGGCGCAGTACTTC. This chain uses TRBV6-1 with TRBJ2-7; D may be TRBD2 (7 bases). Trimming shortened V by 6 bases and J by 9 bases, and 15 bases separated the two germline ends. CDR1 and CDR2 from the germline V gene are MNHNS and SASEGT. CDR3 length: 12 residues.

With regard to this clonotype: This may stem from a read error, because a much larger clone lies one nucleotide away. V is TRBV7-2 and J is TRBJ2-2, with D possibly called TRBD1 or TRBD2 (5 bases each). The length of the CDR3 is 15 residues. The V gene's germline CDR1 is SGHTA and CDR2 FQGNSA. CDR3 residues: CASSLFSTDTGALFF. The DNA of the CDR3 is TGTGCCAGCAGCTTATTTTCTACCGACACCGGGGCGCTGTTTTTT.

As concerns this clonotype: A much larger clone differs by one base, so this may be a read error. The rearrangement uses TRBV14 and TRBJ2-7; D might be TRBD2 (6 bases). This CDR3 spans 13 amino acids. Germline-derived CDR1 and CDR2 are SGHDN and FVKESK. This CDR3 is CASGQYSGGEQYF. The CDR3 region has the DNA TGTGCCAGCGGCCAATATAGCGGCGGGGAGCAGTACTTC. Combining the CDR3 with reference TRBV14 and TRBJ2-7 gives the whole variable domain EAGVTQFPSHSVIEKGQTVTLRCDPISGHDNLYWYRRVMGKEIKFLLHFVKESKQDESGMPNNRFLAERTGGTYSTLKVQPAELEDSGVYFCASGQYSGGEQYFGPGTRLTVT.

This clonotype has only a few counts. The rearrangement joins TRBV5-5 to TRBJ1-4; TRBD1 matches 9 bases. The CDR3 runs 18 residues. The V and J ends lost 2 bases and 0 bases, in that order; junction bases with no gene match: 8. CDR1 and CDR2 (germline): SGHKS, YYEKEE (reference sequence). This CDR3 reads CASSFPGTGFATNEKLFF. DNA of the CDR3: TGTGCCAGCAGCTTCCCGGGGACAGGGTTTGCAACTAATGAAAAACTGTTTTTT. The full variable domain, rest sourced from reference TRBV5-5 and TRBJ1-4, is DAGVTQSPTHLIKTRGQQVTLRCSPISGHKSVSWYQQVLGQGPQFIFQYYEKEERGRGNFPDRFSARQFPNYSSELNVNALLLGDSALYLCASSFPGTGFATNEKLFFGSGTQLSVL.

The J gene is TRBJ2-7, the V gene TRBV27; either TRBD1 or TRBD2 may fit D (5 bases each). Between the trimmed V and J ends, which lost 0 bases and 3 bases, there was a span of 9 bases. The germline CDR1 and CDR2 sequences are MNHEY and SMNVEV (reference sequence). The CDR3 extends over 14 amino acids. DNA of the CDR3: TGTGCCAGCAGTTTATCGGGACCAAACTACGAGCAGTACTTC. Protein product: CASSLSGPNYEQYF.

This rearrangement joins TRBV7-9 to TRBJ1-1; 8 bases agree with TRBD1. The germline V gene has CDR1 SEHNR and CDR2 FQNEAQ (reference sequence). CDR3 length: 14 residues. With V trimmed by 5 bases and J by 3 bases, 5 bases remained unmatched. The CDR3 reads CASSPRQGYTEAFF. As DNA, the CDR3 is TGTGCCAGCAGCCCCAGACAGGGGTACACTGAAGCTTTCTTT.

The V call is TRBV5-5, the J call TRBJ2-7; D not resolved. CDR1 and CDR2 from the germline V gene are SGHKS and YYEKEE (reference sequence). V was pared by 1 base and J by 6 bases, with 11 bases between. The CDR3 length is 13 residues. For the CDR3, the DNA is TGTGCCAGCAGCTTGCCTACCCCCTGCGAGCAGTACTTC. Its translation is CASSLPTPCEQYF.

The CDR3 sequence is CASSSRDRGDIQYF. The CDR3 nucleotides read TGTGCCAGCAGCTCGAGGGACAGGGGTGACATTCAGTACTTC. V usage is TRBV7-9 and J usage is TRBJ2-4; 10 positions match TRBD1. J lost 8 bases, V lost 4 bases, and 5 bases had no gene match. CDR1 SEHNR and CDR2 FQNEAQ come from the germline V gene (reference sequence). The CDR3 covers 14 residues.

This clonotype was counted at least ten times. The V call is TRBV10-3, the J call TRBJ2-7; D is ambiguous. The CDR3 has 15 amino acids. Trimming shortened V by 4 bases and J by 0 bases, and 13 bases separated the two germline ends. Germline V gene data show CDR1 as ENHRY and CDR2 as SYGVKD. CDR3 loop: CAISGHSGSSYEQYF. In DNA form, the CDR3 reads TGTGCCATCAGTGGCCACAGTGGAAGCTCCTACGAGCAGTACTTC.

This rearrangement joins TRBV2 to TRBJ2-4; 7 positions agree with TRBD1. Per germline, CDR1 SNHLY and CDR2 FYNNEI. This CDR3 has 15 residues. J was trimmed by 0 bases and V by 6 bases; bases with no gene match: 5. CDR3 in amino acids: CASRRTGVAKNIQYF. The DNA for the CDR3 is TGTGCCAGCAGACGTACAGGGGTAGCCAAAAACATTCAGTACTTC.